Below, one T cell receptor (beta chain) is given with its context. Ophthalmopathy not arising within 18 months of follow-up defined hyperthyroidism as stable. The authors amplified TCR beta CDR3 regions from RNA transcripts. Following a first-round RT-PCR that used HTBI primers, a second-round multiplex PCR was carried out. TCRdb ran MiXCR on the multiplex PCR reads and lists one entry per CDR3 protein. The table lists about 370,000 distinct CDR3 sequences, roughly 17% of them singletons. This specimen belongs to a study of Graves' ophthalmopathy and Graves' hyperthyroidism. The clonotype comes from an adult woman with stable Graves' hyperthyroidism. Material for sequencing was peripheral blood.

This CDR3 reads CASSLEGELTEAFF. In DNA form, the CDR3 reads TGTGCCAGCAGCTTAGAGGGCGAACTCACTGAAGCTTTCTTT. The V gene is TRBV13, the J gene TRBJ1-1, with D unresolved. V was cut by 1 base and J by 4 bases, with 10 bases left in between. The CDR3 spans 14 residues. Germline V gene lookup returns CDR1 PRHDT and CDR2 FYEKMQ (reference sequence).